This T cell receptor beta chain appears in the sequencing data of a study of early stage breast cancer tumors. On this clone itself: The antigen is undetermined.

Here immunoSEQ multiplex PCR was the method, and the copy in TCRdb shows in-frame clones only, minus some. The sample has about 36,000 clones; approximately 74% are singletons. Trimming took 3 bases from V and 1 from J, leaving 12 bases between them. Germline V gene sequence: CDR1 SGHTA, CDR2 FQGTGA. This CDR3 comprises 15 residues. Findings of the study overall: Commonly generated sequences made up most enriched TCRB sequences shared between patients.

Material for sequencing was blood. The source of this sequence is a person aged 55 to 75 with breast cancer. The chain recombines TRBV7-3 with TRBJ2-5, with a possible D match to TRBD2 (7 bases). The CDR3 nucleotides are TGTGCCAGCAGCTTGGGCGGGGGCCCCCAAGAGACCCAGTACTTC. It yields the protein CASSLGGGPQETQYF.